One and the same sample provided the 32 T cell receptor beta chains below, sequenced in a study of neurological immune-mediated disorders. TCRdb independently ran MiXCR on the 5' RACE reads; one entry per CDR3 protein. The table shows under 40,000 distinct CDR3 sequences, with approximately 14% occurring only once. Input material: PBMCs. These receptor sequences come from a woman between 45 and 60 years old with HTLV-1-associated myelopathy (HAM/TSP).

Ten or more counts support this clonotype. This rearrangement joins TRBV5-6 to TRBJ1-1; D possibly corresponds to TRBD1 (5 bases). Germline CDR1 SGHDT, CDR2 YYEEEE. CDR3 length: 14 amino acids. The V gene lost 0 bases and the J gene lost 4 bases, with 10 bases spanning the gap. The CDR3 protein is CASSLVGEGTEAFF. CDR3 sequence (DNA): TGTGCCAGCAGCTTGGTGGGGGAGGGCACTGAAGCTTTCTTT.

This clonotype occurred many times. The V call is TRBV5-5, the J call TRBJ1-4, with D perhaps TRBD1 (5 bases). Germline CDR1 is SGHKS and CDR2 is YYEKEE (reference sequence). The CDR3 has 14 residues. V lost 2 bases and J 3 bases, leaving 8 bases between the germline ends. CDR3 sequence reads: CASSFSGANEKLFF. The CDR3 nucleotides are TGTGCCAGCAGCTTCTCGGGGGCTAATGAAAAACTGTTTTTT.

As concerns this clonotype: One end of the junction varies from germline; a read error may be responsible. The gene calls are TRBV12-3 or TRBV12-4 and TRBJ2-3, with TRBD2 identical over 15 bases. The CDR3 is 18 residues long. The CDR3 sequence: CAISTWTSGGASADTQYF. The CDR3 DNA reads as TGTGCCATCAGTACCTGGACTAGCGGGGGGGCCTCGGCAGATACGCAGTATTTT.

There are many counts of this clonotype. The rearrangement links TRBV6-5 to TRBJ1-1, with TRBD1 matching 8 bases. The CDR3 has 14 amino acids. Germline CDR1 is MNHEY and CDR2 is SVGAGI. Trimming took 1 base from V and 6 from J; bases not matched to a gene: 4. The CDR3 sequence: CASSYFGQGAEAFF. DNA for the CDR3: TGTGCCAGCAGTTACTTCGGACAGGGCGCTGAAGCTTTCTTT.

This clonotype was recorded many times. This chain uses TRBV6-2 or TRBV6-3 with TRBJ2-3; 8 positions match TRBD1. The CDR3 consists of 15 residues. Germline CDR1 MNHEY, CDR2 SVGEGT. V gave up 5 bases and J gave up 6 bases; unmatched junction bases: 10. DNA of the CDR3: TGTGCCAGCAGTCCGCGGGACAGGAAGGTGGATACGCAGTATTTT. This encodes CASSPRDRKVDTQYF.

At least ten counts were recorded for this clonotype. This chain uses TRBV5-1 with TRBJ1-1; D is uncertain. The CDR3 is made up of 13 amino acids. Germline V gene lookup returns CDR1 SGHRS and CDR2 YFSETQ. V lost 5 bases, J lost 1 base, and 9 bases lay in between. CDR3 in DNA: TGCGCCAGCAGTTGGGCGGGGAACACTGAAGCTTTCTTT. It is translated as CASSWAGNTEAFF.

With regard to this clonotype: The junction departs from the called germline gene at one end, perhaps through a read error. The rearrangement uses TRBV30 and TRBJ1-5; D unresolved. CDR1 and CDR2 (germline): GTSNPN, SVGIG (reference sequence). The CDR3 runs 12 residues. The CDR3 region is CAWSASGQPQHF. Here the CDR3 DNA reads TGTGCCTGGAGCGCTTCAGGTCAGCCCCAACATTTT.

This clonotype has at least ten counts. J is TRBJ2-5 and V is TRBV7-9; D is uncertain. Trimming took off 0 bases at V and 5 bases at J, with 4 bases between the two ends. In germline, CDR1 is SEHNR, CDR2 FQNEAQ (reference sequence). This CDR3 has 12 residues. CDR3 loop: CASSLAAETQYF. CDR3 nucleotides: TGTGCCAGCAGCTTAGCGGCGGAGACCCAGTACTTC.

This clonotype was seen at least ten times. The J gene is TRBJ2-1, the V gene TRBV6-5; 7 bases fit TRBD2. The CDR3 is 11 amino acids. V shed 5 bases, J shed 12 bases, and the junction held 4 bases outside the gene matches. Germline CDR1 MNHEY, CDR2 SVGAGI. For the CDR3, the DNA is TGTGCCAGCAGTGATGGGAGGGGGCAGTTCTTC. Its protein is CASSDGRGQFF.

The table lists this clonotype with many counts. The rearrangement links TRBV20-1 to TRBJ2-3; the match to TRBD2 covers 7 bases. Germline CDR1 and CDR2: DFQATT and SNEGSKA (reference sequence). The CDR3 loop spans 15 amino acids. Trimming took 0 bases from V and 3 from J; bases not matched to a gene: 6. CDR3 protein: CSARDPNGGTDTQYF. The CDR3 DNA reads as TGCAGTGCTAGAGATCCTAACGGGGGGACAGATACGCAGTATTTT.

This clonotype has ten or more counts. The chain recombines TRBV24-1 with TRBJ1-2; D is ambiguous. V was trimmed by 0 bases and J by 5 bases, leaving 3 bases between them. Germline CDR1 is KGHDR and CDR2 is SFDVKD. The CDR3 totals 12 residues. The CDR3 protein is CATSDLGYGYTF. The CDR3 DNA reads TGTGCCACCAGTGATTTGGGGTATGGCTACACCTTC.

This clonotype was seen at least ten times. The V and J genes are TRBV5-1 and TRBJ1-1; tentatively, D is TRBD1 (5 bases). V lost 3 bases and J 5 bases, leaving 11 bases between the germline ends. Germline V gene sequence: CDR1 SGHRS, CDR2 YFSETQ. The CDR3 consists of 13 residues. CDR3 residues: CASSSGRPTEAFF. CDR3 DNA sequence: TGCGCCAGCAGCTCGGGACGGCCGACTGAAGCTTTCTTT. Together with reference TRBV5-1 and TRBJ1-1, the CDR3 gives the full variable domain: KAGVTQTPRYLIKTRGQQVTLSCSPISGHRSVSWYQQTPGQGLQFLFEYFSETQRNKGNFPGRFSGRQFSNSRSEMNVSTLELGDSALYLCASSSGRPTEAFFGQGTRLTVV.

This clonotype was observed at least ten times. The gene calls are TRBV7-2 and TRBJ2-7; the match to TRBD1 covers 7 bases. CDR1 and CDR2 from the germline V gene are SGHTA and FQGNSA. This CDR3 has 15 amino acids. The junction had 4 bases not matched to a gene; V was cut back by 1 base and J by 1 base. The CDR3 reads CASSLGTGQSYEQYF. The CDR3 nucleotides read TGTGCCAGCAGCTTAGGGACGGGACAGTCCTACGAGCAGTACTTC.

This clonotype was counted many times. This chain connects TRBV2 to TRBJ2-5; D uncertain. Trimming stripped 4 bases from V and 1 base from J, with 4 bases between. Germline V gene lookup returns CDR1 SNHLY and CDR2 FYNNEI. This CDR3 has 12 amino acids. CDR3: CASSVVQETQYF. DNA of the CDR3: TGTGCCAGCAGTGTGGTCCAAGAGACCCAGTACTTC.

This clonotype was picked up many times. This chain uses TRBV20-1 with TRBJ1-1; the D is unclear. V shed 6 bases and J shed 6 bases, with 11 bases lying between them. Per the germline V gene, CDR1 is DFQATT and CDR2 is SNEGSKA (reference sequence). This CDR3 has 11 amino acids. Written as DNA, the CDR3 is TGCAGTGCAGTGGAGTTAGCTGAAGCTTTCTTT. This codes for CSAVELAEAFF.

This clonotype was seen many times. The chain couples TRBV20-1 to TRBJ2-5, with D maybe TRBD1 (5 bases). CDR1 and CDR2 from the germline V gene are DFQATT and SNEGSKA (reference sequence). Trimming took off 1 base at V and 2 bases at J, with 8 bases between the two ends. The CDR3 contains 13 residues. The DNA of the CDR3 is TGCAGTGCTAGAGGGGGCGTTCAAGAGACCCAGTACTTC. Its protein is CSARGGVQETQYF.

This clonotype has at least ten counts. The rearrangement joins TRBV5-1 to TRBJ2-7, with 7 bases matching TRBD1. Germline trimming cut 3 bases from V and 0 bases from J; bases unmatched to any gene: 0. The CDR3 length is 13 residues. In germline, CDR1 is SGHRS, CDR2 YFSETQ. The CDR3 nucleotides are TGCGCCAGCAGCTGGGACAGCTCCTACGAGCAGTACTTC. Its protein is CASSWDSSYEQYF.

Ten or more counts support this clonotype. V usage is TRBV2 and J usage is TRBJ2-2; TRBD2 is a possible D gene (7 bases). In germline, CDR1 is SNHLY, CDR2 FYNNEI. V lost 3 bases and J lost 5, with 10 bases in between. The CDR3 spans 14 residues. CDR3 bases: TGTGCCAGCAGTGAGGGAGGGGGGACCGGGGAGCTGTTTTTT. It encodes CASSEGGGTGELFF.

At least ten counts were recorded for this clonotype. The chain uses TRBV7-2 and TRBJ2-1; D is unclear. V gave up 0 bases and J gave up 10 bases, with 10 bases separating them. The V gene's germline CDR1 is SGHTA and CDR2 FQGNSA. This CDR3 is 13 amino acids long. The CDR3 loop is CASSLAAGREQFF. The CDR3, as DNA: TGTGCCAGCAGCTTAGCAGCCGGCAGAGAGCAGTTCTTC.

This clonotype was detected ten times or more. The rearrangement uses TRBV20-1 and TRBJ1-2; 7 positions match TRBD1. The CDR3 consists of 11 residues. The V segment lost 7 bases and the J segment 7 bases; nucleotides outside the gene matches: 6. Germline CDR1 and CDR2: DFQATT and SNEGSKA (reference sequence). CDR3 DNA sequence: TGCAGTGGACAGGGAATCTTTGGCTACACCTTC. This sequence encodes CSGQGIFGYTF.

This clonotype was detected ten times or more. The V gene is TRBV5-1, the J gene TRBJ1-6; TRBD1 matches at 7 bases. This CDR3 has 15 amino acids. With V trimmed by 4 bases and J by 9 bases, 10 bases remained unmatched. In germline, CDR1 is SGHRS, CDR2 YFSETQ. The CDR3 loop reads CASSLETGTGSPLHF. Here the CDR3 DNA reads TGCGCCAGCAGCCTGGAGACAGGGACCGGTTCACCCCTCCACTTT.

Many counts were recorded for this clonotype. The chain uses TRBV7-9 and TRBJ1-4; D is ambiguous. V lost 5 bases, J lost 7 bases, and 11 bases lay in between. Germline V gene sequence: CDR1 SEHNR, CDR2 FQNEAQ (reference sequence). The CDR3 consists of 13 residues. CDR3: CASSETRGEKLFF. For the CDR3, the DNA is TGTGCCAGCAGCGAAACAAGAGGTGAAAAACTGTTTTTT.

The V call is TRBV6-2 or TRBV6-3, the J call TRBJ2-3, with a tentative D call TRBD2 (5 bases). CDR1 is MNHEY, CDR2 SVGEGT, per germline. V shed 8 bases and J shed 11 bases, with 26 bases lying between them. This CDR3 is built from 15 residues. The CDR3 nucleotides read TGTGCCAGCGACGGACTGTTAGCGAACACCGGGGAGCAGTATTTT. The encoded protein is CASDGLLANTGEQYF.

This clonotype was detected ten times or more. The chain is built from TRBV7-2 and TRBJ2-1; 11 bases align to TRBD2. The ends lost 1 base at V and 1 base at J; junction bases unmatched: 6. The CDR3 is 18 amino acids. Germline V gives CDR1 SGHTA, CDR2 FQGNSA. The CDR3 DNA sequence: TGTGCCAGCAGCTTAGTGACTAGCGGGGTGTTTTCCTACAATGAGCAGTTCTTC. It is translated as CASSLVTSGVFSYNEQFF. The entire variable domain, with the rest obtained from reference TRBV7-2 and TRBJ2-1, is as follows: GAGVSQSPSNKVTEKGKDVELRCDPISGHTALYWYRQSLGQGLEFLIYFQGNSAPDKSGLPSDRFSAERTGGSVSTLTIQRTQQEDSAVYLCASSLVTSGVFSYNEQFFGPGTRLTVL.

This clonotype has a count of ten or more. V and J are TRBV5-1 and TRBJ2-3, with a possible D match to TRBD2 (7 bases). The CDR3 extends over 17 amino acids. The V end lost 0 bases, the J end lost 2 bases, and 16 bases lay between the germline ends. The germline CDR1 and CDR2 sequences are SGHRS and YFSETQ. Here the CDR3 reads CASSLAVAGALTDTQYF. The CDR3 region has the DNA TGCGCCAGCAGCTTGGCTGTGGCGGGGGCCCTCACAGATACGCAGTATTTT.

In its sample, this clonotype ranks as medium-sized. This chain links TRBV25-1 with TRBJ1-1; D is unclear. The CDR3 consists of 12 residues. Looked up from germline, CDR1 is MGHDK and CDR2 is SYGVNS. The V and J ends lost 7 bases and 0 bases respectively, with 6 bases between them. CDR3 sequence reads: CASISVNTEAFF. The CDR3 bases are TGTGCCAGCATTAGCGTGAACACTGAAGCTTTCTTT. The entire variable domain, with the rest obtained from reference TRBV25-1 and TRBJ1-1, is as follows: EADIYQTPRYLVIGTGKKITLECSQTMGHDKMYWYQQDPGMELHLIHYSYGVNSTEKGDLSSESTVSRIRTEHFPLTLESARPSHTSQYLCASISVNTEAFFGQGTRLTVV.

This clonotype was observed at least ten times. The genes are TRBV27 and TRBJ2-7; D gene unclear. V dropped 6 bases and J dropped 2 bases, with 11 bases sitting between them. The CDR3 is 13 amino acids. Germline lookup yields CDR1 MNHEY and CDR2 SMNVEV (reference sequence). The DNA for the CDR3 is TGTGCCAGCAGAAGCGACACGACCTACGAGCAGTACGTC. Its translation is CASRSDTTYEQYV.

This clonotype has only a few counts. The chain has TRBV6-5 and TRBJ2-5, with 14 bases that match TRBD2. Germline CDR1 is MNHEY and CDR2 is SVGAGI. The J segment lost 1 base and the V segment lost 0 bases, leaving 7 bases of the junction unmatched. The CDR3 loop spans 19 amino acids. The CDR3: CASSYSPGLAGGRQETQYF. As DNA, the CDR3 is TGTGCCAGCAGTTACTCGCCCGGACTAGCGGGGGGCCGCCAAGAGACCCAGTACTTC.

In this sample, this clonotype turned up many times. The V gene is TRBV18, the J gene TRBJ2-1; 9 positions agree with TRBD2. The J segment lost 4 bases and the V segment lost 3 bases, leaving 4 bases of the junction unmatched. The CDR3 is made up of 15 amino acids. Germline V gene lookup returns CDR1 KGHSH and CDR2 LQKENI. For the CDR3, the DNA is TGTGCCAGCTCACCCAGCGGGGGGTTTTACAATGAGCAGTTCTTC. This encodes CASSPSGGFYNEQFF.

This clonotype was counted many times. In nucleotides, the CDR3 is TGTGCCAGCAGCCCCCTGCGGGACAGGGGTACTGAAGCTTTCTTT. It is translated as CASSPLRDRGTEAFF. The rearrangement joins TRBV12-3 or TRBV12-4 to TRBJ1-1; TRBD1 aligns across 10 bases. The CDR3 contains 15 residues. J lost 5 bases, V lost 6 bases, and 9 bases had no gene match.

This clonotype came up many times. This chain uses TRBV7-2 with TRBJ2-2; maybe TRBD2 (6 bases). CDR1 and CDR2 (germline): SGHTA, FQGNSA. The CDR3 is 16 amino acids. V lost 2 bases to trimming and J lost 7 bases, with 17 bases between them. CDR3 amino acids: CASSLRRRDSGGELFF. The CDR3 DNA sequence: TGTGCCAGCAGCTTACGTCGTCGGGACTCAGGCGGGGAGCTGTTTTTT.

This clonotype was seen many times. One end of the junction does not line up with germline, which may come from a read error. The chain links TRBV5-5 to TRBJ1-5; D unclear. This CDR3 is built from 14 residues. Germline V gene sequence: CDR1 SGHKS, CDR2 YYEKEE (reference sequence). CDR3 in amino acids: CVSSLDPDNQPRHF. For the CDR3, the DNA is TGTGTCAGCAGCTTGGACCCCGACAATCAGCCCCGGCATTTT.